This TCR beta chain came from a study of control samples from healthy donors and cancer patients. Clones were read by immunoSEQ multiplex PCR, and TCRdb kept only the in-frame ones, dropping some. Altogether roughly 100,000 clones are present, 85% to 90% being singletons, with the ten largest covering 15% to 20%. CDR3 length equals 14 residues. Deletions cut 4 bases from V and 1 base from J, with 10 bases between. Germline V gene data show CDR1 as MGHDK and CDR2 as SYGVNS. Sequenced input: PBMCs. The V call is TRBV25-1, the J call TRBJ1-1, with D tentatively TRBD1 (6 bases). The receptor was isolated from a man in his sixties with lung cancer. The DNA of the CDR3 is TGTGCCAGCAGTGTCCCAGGGGCGAACACTGAAGCTTTCTTT. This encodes CASSVPGANTEAFF.